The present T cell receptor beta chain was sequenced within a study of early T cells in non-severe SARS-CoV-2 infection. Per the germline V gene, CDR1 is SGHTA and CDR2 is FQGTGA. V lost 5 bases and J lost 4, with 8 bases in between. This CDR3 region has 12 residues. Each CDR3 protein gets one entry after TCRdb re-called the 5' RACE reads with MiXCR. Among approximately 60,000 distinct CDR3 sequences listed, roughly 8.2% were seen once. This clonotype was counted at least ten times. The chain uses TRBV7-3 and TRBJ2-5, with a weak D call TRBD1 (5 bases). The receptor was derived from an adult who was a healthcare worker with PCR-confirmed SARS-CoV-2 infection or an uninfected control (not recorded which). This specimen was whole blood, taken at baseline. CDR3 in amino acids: CASSPQGETQYF. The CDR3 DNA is TGTGCCAGCAGCCCCCAGGGAGAGACCCAGTACTTC.